The rows below give T cell receptor beta chains drawn from one sample of a study of cytomegalovirus exposure and HLA in healthy donors. Assay used: immunoSEQ multiplex PCR; TCRdb lists only in-frame clones, some missing. The top ten hold less than 5.5% of the sample, which has approximately 150,000 clones, about 87% seen once. Source material: PBMCs. The source of these receptors is a man between 18 and 35 years old in good health and CMV-seropositive. Both conserved end residues are part of each CDR3. Fields, in order: V gene, clone size, J gene, D gene, CDR3 protein, CDR3 DNA. The D gene is left open where the match is weak. Clone size is shown for a subset of rows, as once, few, many or a class of expanded clone.

V gene: TRBV18; clone size: few; J gene: TRBJ1-2; D gene: .; CDR3 protein: CASSEGTEYGYTF; CDR3 DNA: TGTGCCAGCTCAGAGGGGACTGAATATGGCTACACCTTC
V gene: TRBV19; clone size: .; J gene: TRBJ2-2; D gene: .; CDR3 protein: CASRTPGTGAGELFF; CDR3 DNA: TGTGCCAGTAGGACTCCCGGGACTGGGGCCGGGGAGCTGTTTTTT
V gene: TRBV10-3; clone size: .; J gene: TRBJ1-2; D gene: .; CDR3 protein: CAISESMGPGVSNYGYTF; CDR3 DNA: TGTGCCATCAGTGAGTCGATGGGCCCGGGAGTATCGAACTATGGCTACACCTTC
V gene: TRBV19; clone size: once; J gene: TRBJ1-5; D gene: TRBD1; CDR3 protein: CASIDRGRGQPQHF; CDR3 DNA: TGTGCCAGTATTGACAGGGGGCGCGGGCAGCCCCAGCATTTT
V gene: TRBV19; clone size: once; J gene: TRBJ1-5; D gene: TRBD1; CDR3 protein: CASSPAGQGKSQPQHF; CDR3 DNA: TGTGCCAGTAGTCCTGCGGGACAGGGTAAGTCACAGCCCCAGCATTTT
V gene: TRBV28; clone size: .; J gene: TRBJ2-7; D gene: TRBD1; CDR3 protein: CASTDRDHEQYF; CDR3 DNA: TGTGCCAGCACGGACAGGGATCACGAGCAGTACTTC
V gene: TRBV7-6; clone size: .; J gene: TRBJ2-1; D gene: .; CDR3 protein: CASSRVPNEQFF; CDR3 DNA: TGTGCCAGCAGCCGGGTTCCCAATGAGCAGTTCTTC
V gene: TRBV19; clone size: .; J gene: TRBJ2-1; D gene: .; CDR3 protein: CASGGLRYNEQFF; CDR3 DNA: TGTGCCAGTGGGGGACTCCGCTACAATGAGCAGTTCTTC
V gene: TRBV10-2; clone size: .; J gene: TRBJ2-1; D gene: TRBD2; CDR3 protein: CASISAGGPYEQFF; CDR3 DNA: TGCGCCAGCATTTCAGCGGGGGGGCCGTATGAGCAGTTCTTC
V gene: TRBV29-1; clone size: .; J gene: TRBJ1-5; D gene: TRBD1; CDR3 protein: CSAQTGGSNQPQHF; CDR3 DNA: TGCAGCGCCCAGACAGGGGGTAGCAATCAGCCCCAGCATTTT
V gene: TRBV5-1; clone size: once; J gene: TRBJ2-5; D gene: .; CDR3 protein: CASSHPRGQETQYF; CDR3 DNA: TGCGCCAGCAGCCACCCTCGGGGTCAAGAGACCCAGTACTTC